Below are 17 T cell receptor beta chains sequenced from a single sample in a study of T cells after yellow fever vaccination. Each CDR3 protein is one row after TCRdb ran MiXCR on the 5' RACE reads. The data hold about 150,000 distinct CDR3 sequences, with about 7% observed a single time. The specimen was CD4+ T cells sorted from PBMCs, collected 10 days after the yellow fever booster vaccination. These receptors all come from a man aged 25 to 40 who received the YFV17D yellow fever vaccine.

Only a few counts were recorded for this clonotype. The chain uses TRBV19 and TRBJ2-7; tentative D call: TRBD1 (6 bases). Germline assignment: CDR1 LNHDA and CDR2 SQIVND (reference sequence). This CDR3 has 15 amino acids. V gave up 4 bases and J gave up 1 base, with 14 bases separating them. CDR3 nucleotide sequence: TGTGCCAGTAGTACGGAAAATACAGGGTCCTACGAGCAGTACTTC. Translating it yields CASSTENTGSYEQYF.

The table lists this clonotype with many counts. The CDR3 sequence: CASSREPGNYEQYF. CDR3 sequence (DNA): TGTGCCAGCAGCCGAGAGCCGGGAAACTACGAGCAGTACTTC. The chain combines TRBV7-8 with TRBJ2-7; a possible D gene is TRBD2 (5 bases). The V gene's germline CDR1 is SGHVS and CDR2 FQNEAQ. The CDR3 totals 14 residues. V dropped 5 bases and J dropped 3 bases, with 14 bases sitting between them.

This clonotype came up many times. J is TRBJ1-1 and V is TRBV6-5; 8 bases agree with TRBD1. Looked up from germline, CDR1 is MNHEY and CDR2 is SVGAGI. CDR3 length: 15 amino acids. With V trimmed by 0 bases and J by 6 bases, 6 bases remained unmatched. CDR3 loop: CASSYSAAGGPEAFF. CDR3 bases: TGTGCCAGCAGTTACTCGGCCGCAGGGGGCCCTGAAGCTTTCTTT.

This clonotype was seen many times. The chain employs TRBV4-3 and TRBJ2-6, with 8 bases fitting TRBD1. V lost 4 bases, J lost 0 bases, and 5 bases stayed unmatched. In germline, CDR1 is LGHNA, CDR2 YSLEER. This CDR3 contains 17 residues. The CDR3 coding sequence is TGCGCCAGCAGCCTTGGACAGGGATCCTCTGGGGCCAACGTCCTGACTTTC. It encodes CASSLGQGSSGANVLTF.

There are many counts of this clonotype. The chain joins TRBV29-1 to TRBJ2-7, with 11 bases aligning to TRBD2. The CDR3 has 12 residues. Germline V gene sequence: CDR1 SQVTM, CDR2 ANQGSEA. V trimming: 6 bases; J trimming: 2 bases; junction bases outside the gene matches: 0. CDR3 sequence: CSVTSGTYEQYF. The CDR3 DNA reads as TGCAGCGTGACTAGCGGGACCTACGAGCAGTACTTC.

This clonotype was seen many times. The CDR3 loop is CASSLGGPGEKLFF. The CDR3 DNA follows: TGTGCCAGCAGTTTGGGGGGGCCGGGGGAAAAACTGTTTTTT. This chain uses TRBV28 with TRBJ1-4; maybe TRBD1 (6 bases). V was trimmed by 3 bases and J by 8 bases, leaving 13 bases between them. The CDR3 has 14 amino acids. Germline assignment: CDR1 MDHEN and CDR2 SYDVKM.

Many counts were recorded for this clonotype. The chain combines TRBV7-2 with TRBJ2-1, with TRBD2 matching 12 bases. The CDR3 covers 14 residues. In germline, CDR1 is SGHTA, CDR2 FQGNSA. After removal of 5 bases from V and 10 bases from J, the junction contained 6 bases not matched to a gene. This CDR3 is CASSPGLAGNEQFF. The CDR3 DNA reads TGTGCCAGCAGCCCCGGACTAGCGGGAAACGAGCAGTTCTTC.

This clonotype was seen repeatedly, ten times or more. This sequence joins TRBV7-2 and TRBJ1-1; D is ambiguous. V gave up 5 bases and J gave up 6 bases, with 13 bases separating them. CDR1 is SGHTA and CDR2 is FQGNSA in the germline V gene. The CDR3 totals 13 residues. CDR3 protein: CASSDGRPAEAFF. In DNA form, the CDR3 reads TGTGCCAGCAGCGACGGCCGGCCCGCTGAAGCTTTCTTT.

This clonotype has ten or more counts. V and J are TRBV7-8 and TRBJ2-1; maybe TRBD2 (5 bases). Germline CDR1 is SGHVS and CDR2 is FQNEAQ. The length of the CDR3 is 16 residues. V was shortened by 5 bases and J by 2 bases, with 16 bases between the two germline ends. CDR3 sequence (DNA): TGTGCCAGCAGCCGCTTGTTGGGAGAAACCTACAATGAGCAGTTCTTC. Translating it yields CASSRLLGETYNEQFF.

This chain's CDR3 is CASPGQGYTEAFF. CDR3 sequence (DNA): TGTGCCTCACCGGGACAGGGGTACACTGAAGCTTTCTTT. The chain has TRBV30 and TRBJ1-1, with 10 bases identical to TRBD1. Trimming took 7 bases from V and 3 from J; bases not matched to a gene: 5. Germline CDR1 GTSNPN, CDR2 SVGIG (reference sequence). The CDR3 contains 13 residues.

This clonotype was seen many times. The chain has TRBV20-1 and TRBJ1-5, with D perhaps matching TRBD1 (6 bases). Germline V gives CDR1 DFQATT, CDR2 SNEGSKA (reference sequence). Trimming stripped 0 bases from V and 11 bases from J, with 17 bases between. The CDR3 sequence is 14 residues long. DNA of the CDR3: TGCAGTGCTAGAGATGGGGGAGGGGGGTGGACCCAGCATTTT. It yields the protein CSARDGGGGWTQHF.

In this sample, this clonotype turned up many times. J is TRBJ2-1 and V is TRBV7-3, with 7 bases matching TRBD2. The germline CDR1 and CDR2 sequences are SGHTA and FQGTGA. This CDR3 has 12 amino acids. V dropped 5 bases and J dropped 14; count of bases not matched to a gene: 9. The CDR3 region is CASSHSVGTKFF. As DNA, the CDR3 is TGTGCCAGCAGCCACTCAGTCGGGACTAAGTTCTTC.

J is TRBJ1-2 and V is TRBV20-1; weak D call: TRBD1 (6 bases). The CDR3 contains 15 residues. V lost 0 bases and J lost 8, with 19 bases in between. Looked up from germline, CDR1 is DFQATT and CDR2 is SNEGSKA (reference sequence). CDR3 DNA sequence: TGCAGTGCTAGAGAACTTCGAGGACAGAGACAAGGCTACACCTTC. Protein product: CSARELRGQRQGYTF.

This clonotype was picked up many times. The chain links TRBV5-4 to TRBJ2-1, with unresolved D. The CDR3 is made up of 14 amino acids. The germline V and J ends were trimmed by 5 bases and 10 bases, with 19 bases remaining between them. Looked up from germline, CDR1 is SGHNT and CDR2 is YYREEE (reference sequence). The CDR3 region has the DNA TGTGCCAGCAGGTTTCCCGGTCCGGGTGACGAGCAGTTCTTC. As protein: CASRFPGPGDEQFF.

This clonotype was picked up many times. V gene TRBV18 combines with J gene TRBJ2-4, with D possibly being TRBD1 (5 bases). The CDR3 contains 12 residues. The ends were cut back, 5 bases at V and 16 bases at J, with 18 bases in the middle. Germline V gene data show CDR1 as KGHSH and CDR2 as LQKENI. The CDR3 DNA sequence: TGTGCCAGCTCAAGCGACCGGCAGGGTAACTACTTC. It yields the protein CASSSDRQGNYF. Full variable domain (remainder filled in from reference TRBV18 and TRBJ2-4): NAGVMQNPRHLVRRRGQEARLRCSPMKGHSHVYWYRQLPEEGLKFMVYLQKENIIDESGMPKERFSAEFPKEGPSILRIQQVVRGDSAAYFCASSSDRQGNYFGAGTRLSVL.

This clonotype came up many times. CDR3 sequence (DNA): TGTGCCAGCAGCTGGGCGGTGAACACTGAAGCTTTCTTT. It yields the protein CASSWAVNTEAFF. The V and J genes are TRBV7-9 and TRBJ1-1; no firm D call. V was trimmed by 4 bases and J by 0 bases, leaving 6 bases between them. There are 13 residues in the CDR3. The germline V gene has CDR1 SEHNR and CDR2 FQNEAQ (reference sequence). The full variable domain, with the rest looked up from reference TRBV7-9 and TRBJ1-1, is DTGVSQNPRHKITKRGQNVTFRCDPISEHNRLYWYRQTLGQGPEFLTYFQNEAQLEKSRLLSDRFSAERPKGSFSTLEIQRTEQGDSAMYLCASSWAVNTEAFFGQGTRLTVV.

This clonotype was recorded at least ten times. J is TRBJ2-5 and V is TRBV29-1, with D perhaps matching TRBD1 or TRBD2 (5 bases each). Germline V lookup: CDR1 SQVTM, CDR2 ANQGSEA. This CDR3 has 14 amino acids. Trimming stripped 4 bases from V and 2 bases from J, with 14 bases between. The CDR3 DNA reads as TGCAGCGTTGTTTCGTGGGGGAGTCAAGAGACCCAGTACTTC. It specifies CSVVSWGSQETQYF.